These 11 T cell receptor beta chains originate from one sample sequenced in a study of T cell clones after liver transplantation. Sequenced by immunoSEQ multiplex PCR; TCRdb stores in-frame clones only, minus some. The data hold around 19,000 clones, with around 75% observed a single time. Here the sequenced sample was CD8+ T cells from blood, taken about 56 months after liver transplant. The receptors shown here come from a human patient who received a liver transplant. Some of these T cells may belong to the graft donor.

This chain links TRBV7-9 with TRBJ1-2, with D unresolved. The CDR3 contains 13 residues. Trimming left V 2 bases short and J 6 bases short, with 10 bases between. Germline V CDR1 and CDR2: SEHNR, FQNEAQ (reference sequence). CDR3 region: CASSLSLADGYTF. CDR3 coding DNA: TGTGCCAGCAGCTTATCCTTGGCGGATGGCTACACCTTC.

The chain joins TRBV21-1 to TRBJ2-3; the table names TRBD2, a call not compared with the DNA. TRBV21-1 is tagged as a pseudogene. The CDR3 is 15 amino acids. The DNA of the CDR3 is TGTGCCAGCAGCATGGGAGCGGAGCTACACGAAACGCAGTATTTT. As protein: CASSMGAELHETQYF.

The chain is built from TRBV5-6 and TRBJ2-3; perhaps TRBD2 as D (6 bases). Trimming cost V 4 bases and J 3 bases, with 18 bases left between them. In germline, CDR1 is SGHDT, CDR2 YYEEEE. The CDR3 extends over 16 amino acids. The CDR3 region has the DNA TGTGCCAGCAGCCAAGACATGCGGGACTGGACAGATACGCAGTATTTT. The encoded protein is CASSQDMRDWTDTQYF.

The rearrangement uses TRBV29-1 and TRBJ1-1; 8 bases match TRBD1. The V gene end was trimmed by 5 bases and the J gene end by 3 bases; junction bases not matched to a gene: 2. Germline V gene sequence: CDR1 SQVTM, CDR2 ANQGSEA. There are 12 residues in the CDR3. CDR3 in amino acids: CSVLGQDTEAFF. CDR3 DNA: TGCAGCGTTTTGGGACAGGACACTGAAGCTTTCTTT.

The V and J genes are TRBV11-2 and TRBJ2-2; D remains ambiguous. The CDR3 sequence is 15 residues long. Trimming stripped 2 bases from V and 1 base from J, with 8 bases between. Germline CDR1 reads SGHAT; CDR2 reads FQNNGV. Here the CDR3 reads CASSLSSRNTGELFF. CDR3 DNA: TGTGCCAGCAGCTTATCGTCCAGGAACACCGGGGAGCTGTTTTTT. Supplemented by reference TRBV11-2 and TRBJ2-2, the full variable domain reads EAGVAQSPRYKIIEKRQSVAFWCNPISGHATLYWYQQILGQGPKLLIQFQNNGVVDDSQLPKDRFSAERLKGVDSTLKIQPAKLEDSAVYLCASSLSSRNTGELFFGEGSRLTVL.

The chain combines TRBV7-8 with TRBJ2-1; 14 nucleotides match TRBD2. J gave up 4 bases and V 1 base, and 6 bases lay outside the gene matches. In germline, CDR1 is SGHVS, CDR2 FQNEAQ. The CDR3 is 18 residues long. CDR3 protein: CASSLGGLAGGPYNEQFF. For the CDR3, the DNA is TGTGCCAGCAGCTTAGGAGGACTAGCGGGGGGACCTTACAATGAGCAGTTCTTC.

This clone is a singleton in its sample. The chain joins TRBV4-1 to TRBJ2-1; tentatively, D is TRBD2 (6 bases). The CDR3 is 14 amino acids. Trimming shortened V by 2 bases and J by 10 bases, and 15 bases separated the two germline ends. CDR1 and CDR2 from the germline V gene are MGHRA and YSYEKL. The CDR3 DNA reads TGCGCCAGCAGCCAACGGGCAATCCGGGAGGAGCAGTTCTTC. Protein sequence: CASSQRAIREEQFF.

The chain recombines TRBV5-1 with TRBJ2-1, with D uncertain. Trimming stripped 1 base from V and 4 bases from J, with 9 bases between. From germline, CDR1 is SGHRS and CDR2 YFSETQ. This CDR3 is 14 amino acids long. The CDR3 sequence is CASSLYTTYNEQFF. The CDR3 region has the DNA TGCGCCAGCAGCTTGTATACCACGTACAATGAGCAGTTCTTC.

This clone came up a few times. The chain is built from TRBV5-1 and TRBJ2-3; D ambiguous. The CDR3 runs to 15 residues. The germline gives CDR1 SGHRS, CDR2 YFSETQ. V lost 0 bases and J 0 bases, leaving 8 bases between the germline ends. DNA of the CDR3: TGCGCCAGCAGCTTGGGAGTTACTAGCACAGATACGCAGTATTTT. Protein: CASSLGVTSTDTQYF.

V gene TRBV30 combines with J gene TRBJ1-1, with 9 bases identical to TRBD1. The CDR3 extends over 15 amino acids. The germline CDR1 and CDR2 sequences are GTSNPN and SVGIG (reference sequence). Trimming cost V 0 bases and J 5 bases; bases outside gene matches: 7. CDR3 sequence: CAWSVPRQGVTEAFF. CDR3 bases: TGTGCCTGGAGTGTCCCCCGACAGGGGGTGACTGAAGCTTTCTTT.

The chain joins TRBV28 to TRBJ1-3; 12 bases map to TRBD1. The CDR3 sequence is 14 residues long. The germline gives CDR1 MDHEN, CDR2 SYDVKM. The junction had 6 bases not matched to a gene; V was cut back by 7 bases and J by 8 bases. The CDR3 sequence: CASIPGQGAYTIYF. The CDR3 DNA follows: TGTGCCAGCATCCCGGGACAGGGGGCCTACACCATATATTTT.